The present entry profiles one T cell receptor beta chain with its context. Its cognate antigen is unknown. V lost 3 bases and J 2 bases, leaving 25 bases between the germline ends. Germline CDR1 and CDR2: MGHRA and YSYEKL. This CDR3 comprises 19 residues. Data came from immunoSEQ multiplex PCR; TCRdb stores just in-frame clones and leaves some out. The data show approximately 44,000 clones, roughly 76% seen once. The data were taken from a study of vaccination effects on CD4 cells after COVID-19. General study findings and limits: The study had few convalescent patients and no early post-infection timepoints.

Before sequencing, viral peptide pools were used by the ViraFEST assay to expand antigen-specific CD4+ T cells. On roughly day 10 of culture, CD4+ T cells were separated out. Vaccine recipients, nucleocapsid antibody negative, had no prior SARS-CoV-2 infection. Each well held about 2.1 million PBMC cultured with 7.5 to 10 ug/ml peptides and around 11 IU/ml IL-2. This clonotype originated in a human donor who received a COVID-19 vaccine. Sequenced here: CD4+ T cells from PBMCs cultured with HCoV-OC43 spike peptides, sampled before COVID-19 vaccination. Subset in this sample: HCoV-OC43 spike overlapping peptide pool stimulation. The chain joins TRBV4-1 to TRBJ1-2; no firm D call. CDR3 nucleotide sequence: TGCGCCAGCAGCCAGTTCTATCCCGCCGCGCCTATCTTAAACTATGGCTACACCTTC. Its protein product is CASSQFYPAAPILNYGYTF.